Listed below are T cell receptor beta chains from one sample, sequenced in a study of blood T cell repertoires in COVID-19. The data were produced by immunoSEQ multiplex PCR, yet TCRdb's version contains in-frame clones alone and is incomplete. Here the sample spans about 300,000 clones, approximately 89% being singletons. Material: peripheral blood. The receptors were sampled from a young woman with COVID-19, enrolled during active disease. The CDR3 runs from the conserved cysteine through the conserved F or W. The D gene is left open where the match is weak. Expanded clones get a size class; other rows say once, few or many, or leave the size out.

V gene	D gene	J gene	clone size	CDR3 length	CDR3 protein	CDR3 DNA
TRBV28	-	TRBJ1-1	-	13	CASTRGVTLEAFF	TGTGCCAGCACCCGGGGGGTCACTCTTGAAGCTTTCTTT
TRBV4-2	-	TRBJ1-5	-	15	CASSPGDSSNQPQHF	TGTGCCAGCAGCCCTGGCGACTCCAGCAATCAGCCCCAGCATTTT
TRBV5-5	TRBD1	TRBJ1-4	-	14	CASSFGTGAEKLFF	TGTGCCAGCAGCTTTGGGACAGGGGCTGAAAAACTGTTTTTT
TRBV6-5	-	TRBJ1-6	-	14	CASFTYRPNSPLHF	TGTGCCAGCTTCACGTACAGGCCTAATTCACCCCTCCACTTT
TRBV7-2	-	TRBJ1-1	-	13	CASSLASEFEAFF	TGTGCCAGCAGCTTAGCTTCTGAGTTTGAAGCTTTCTTT
TRBV5-5	-	TRBJ1-1	-	13	CASSLWGRTEAFF	TGTGCCAGCAGCTTGTGGGGGAGGACTGAAGCTTTCTTT
TRBV6-1	-	TRBJ1-5	once	13	CASSEWQKQPQHF	TGTGCCAGCAGTGAATGGCAGAAACAGCCCCAGCATTTT
TRBV30	-	TRBJ1-3	-	15	CAWKPRDFSGNTIYF	TGTGCCTGGAAGCCCCGGGATTTCTCTGGAAACACCATATATTTT
TRBV5-1	TRBD1	TRBJ2-1	-	16	CASSAKDRVGYNEQFF	TGCGCCAGCAGCGCGAAGGACAGGGTAGGATACAATGAGCAGTTCTTC
TRBV3-1/TRBV3-2	TRBD2	TRBJ2-3	-	15	CASSQALADTDTQYF	TGTGCCAGCAGCCAGGCACTAGCGGACACAGATACGCAGTATTTT
TRBV6-5	-	TRBJ1-5	-	15	CASRTRLNSNQPQHF	TGTGCCAGCAGGACTCGATTAAATAGCAATCAGCCCCAGCATTTT
TRBV5-1	TRBD1	TRBJ2-1	-	17	CASSWIQGTGSYNEQFF	TGCGCCAGCAGCTGGATACAGGGGACAGGCTCCTACAATGAGCAGTTCTTC
TRBV4-2	-	TRBJ2-1	once	15	CASSRIFAGANEQFF	TGTGCCAGCAGCCGGATATTTGCGGGGGCAAATGAGCAGTTCTTC
TRBV9	TRBD1	TRBJ1-2	-	14	CASSVLTGSSGYTF	TGTGCCAGCAGCGTACTGACAGGGTCGAGCGGCTACACCTTC
TRBV28	TRBD1	TRBJ1-6	-	14	CASSFQGDNSPLHF	TGTGCCAGCAGTTTTCAGGGGGATAATTCACCCCTCCACTTT
TRBV6-2/TRBV6-3	-	TRBJ1-1	-	16	CASSYGFSPGLPEAFF	TGTGCCAGCAGTTACGGTTTCTCACCAGGGTTACCTGAAGCTTTCTTT
TRBV7-8	TRBD1	TRBJ1-4	-	14	CASSYRTGREKLFF	TGTGCCAGCAGCTACAGGACAGGGCGGGAAAAACTGTTTTTT
TRBV3-1/TRBV3-2	-	TRBJ1-6	-	17	CASSRQTSRDSNSPLHF	TGTGCCAGCAGCCGACAAACCTCCAGAGATTCTAATTCACCCCTCCACTTT
TRBV21-1	-	TRBJ2-1	-	10	CASTTEGQFF	TGTGCCAGCACTACCGAGGGGCAGTTCTTC
TRBV19	-	TRBJ1-2	-	11	CASLKGYGYTF	TGTGCCTCCCTAAAGGGGTATGGCTACACCTTC
TRBV7-2	TRBD1	TRBJ2-3	-	15	CASSSWTGADNTQYF	TGTGCCAGCAGCTCCTGGACAGGGGCCGATAATACGCAGTATTTT
TRBV28	-	TRBJ1-1	-	16	CASSWSAGSGNTEAFF	TGTGCCAGCAGTTGGTCCGCGGGGTCTGGGAACACTGAAGCTTTCTTT
TRBV5-1	TRBD1	TRBJ1-2	-	15	CASSLGTVIRHGYTF	TGCGCCAGCAGCCTCGGGACAGTCATTAGGCATGGCTACACCTTC
TRBV13	TRBD2	TRBJ2-3	few	20	CASSLVPRLTSGGATDTQYF	TGTGCCAGCAGCTTAGTCCCCCGCTTAACTAGCGGGGGGGCCACAGATACGCAGTATTTT
TRBV6-4	-	TRBJ2-3	-	14	CASRGVPCTDTQYF	TGTGCCAGCAGGGGCGTGCCTTGCACAGATACGCAGTATTTT
TRBV28	-	TRBJ1-1	-	10	CASIGSGAFF	TGTGCCAGCATAGGCTCCGGGGCTTTCTTT
TRBV7-6	-	TRBJ1-2	-	16	CASSFMVHGANYGYTF	TGTGCCAGCAGCTTCATGGTTCACGGGGCTAACTATGGCTACACCTTC
TRBV19	-	TRBJ1-1	-	13	CASRALINTEAFF	TGTGCCAGTAGAGCCCTAATAAACACTGAAGCTTTCTTT
TRBV12-3/TRBV12-4	-	TRBJ1-5	-	13	CASSLFQAQPQHF	TGTGCCAGCAGTTTATTTCAGGCTCAGCCCCAGCATTTT
TRBV2	-	TRBJ1-2	few	16	CASSEYLMGRNYGYTF	TGTGCCAGCAGTGAATATCTGATGGGCAGAAACTATGGCTACACCTTC
TRBV7-2	TRBD2	TRBJ2-1	once	16	CASSSIDLAGAEEQFF	TGTGCCAGCAGCTCCATTGACCTAGCGGGGGCAGAAGAGCAGTTCTTC
TRBV6-5	TRBD1	TRBJ2-1	-	13	CASGGDRPDEQFF	TGTGCCAGCGGCGGGGACAGGCCCGATGAGCAGTTCTTC
TRBV2	TRBD2	TRBJ2-1	-	15	CASSGVAGGDNEQFF	TGTGCCAGCAGTGGAGTAGCGGGGGGGGACAATGAGCAGTTCTTC
TRBV10-1	-	TRBJ1-5	few	12	CASSAGNQPQHF	TGCGCCAGCAGTGCAGGGAATCAGCCCCAGCATTTT
TRBV4-2	TRBD1	TRBJ1-2	-	15	CASSQNTGVNYGYTF	TGTGCCAGCAGCCAAAACACAGGGGTGAACTATGGCTACACCTTC
TRBV9	TRBD1	TRBJ1-3	-	15	CASSLAGGLGNTIYF	TGTGCCAGCAGCTTAGCAGGGGGCCTCGGAAACACCATATATTTT